The rows below give T cell receptor beta chains drawn from one sample of a study of T-cell reconstitution after alpha-beta-depleted transplantation in children. MiXCR was run by TCRdb on the PCR reads, yielding one entry per CDR3 protein. Among about 350,000 distinct CDR3 sequences listed, roughly 16% were seen once. Here the sequenced sample was PBMCs, mostly from graft donor cells, taken 360 days after TCRalphabeta/CD19-depleted stem cell transplant. Every receptor here comes from a male patient between 2 and 15 years old who had a stem cell transplant for acute lymphoblastic leukemia, so the T cells may come from the graft donor. Each CDR3 is given with its conserved first and last residue. D genes are given only for firm matches. Not all rows give a size; the values are once, few, many and, for expanded clones, a class.

NA	TRBV7-9	NA	TRBJ2-5	TGTGCCAGCAGTATACAGGGAAGGGAGACCCAGTACTTC	CASSIQGRETQYF
TRBD2	TRBV9	few	TRBJ2-5	TGTGCCAGCAGCGCGCCGGGACTAGCGAACCAAGAGACCCAGTACTTC	CASSAPGLANQETQYF
NA	TRBV6-2/TRBV6-3	few	TRBJ2-2	TGTGCCAGCGAAGGGAGTCGCTCCTCCTTGAACACCGGGGAGCTGTTTTTT	CASEGSRSSLNTGELFF
NA	TRBV5-5	NA	TRBJ2-5	TGTGCCAGCAGCCGGAGAGGGGGTTATGAAGAGACCCAGTACTTC	CASSRRGGYEETQYF
NA	TRBV6-5	few	TRBJ1-5	TGTGCCAGCACCCGAGGGCATCAGCCCCAGCATTTT	CASTRGHQPQHF
TRBD1	TRBV12-3/TRBV12-4	few	TRBJ2-2	TGTGCCAGCAGTTTGGGACAGGGGTTCACCGGGGAGCTGTTTTTT	CASSLGQGFTGELFF
NA	TRBV7-2	many	TRBJ2-1	TGTGCCAGCAGCCTTCTAGCAGTGGGGTATGAGCAGTTCTTC	CASSLLAVGYEQFF
NA	TRBV9	few	TRBJ2-7	TGTGCCAGCAGCCCTGCTGAGGGGTGGATCTACGAGCAGTACTTC	CASSPAEGWIYEQYF
NA	TRBV7-3	few	TRBJ2-1	TGTGCCAGCAGCTGGGATGACAGTGACAATGAGCAGTTCTTC	CASSWDDSDNEQFF
NA	TRBV28	few	TRBJ2-5	TGTGCCAGCAGTCCCCTTGTGAGCGTGGTAGAGACCCAGTACTTC	CASSPLVSVVETQYF